The 25 T cell receptor beta chains below come from one sample, sequenced in a study of post-analysis software for immune sequencing data. Study-wide results and limits: Elevated frequency relative to controls characterized roughly 5 TRBV segments in patients, TRBV5-6, TRBV5-1 and TRBV20-1 among them.

Antigens for these TCRs are unknown. Presence of unique molecular identifiers characterized the TCR beta cDNA libraries. In TCRdb, the PCR reads were re-called with MiXCR into one record per CDR3 protein. Of 750,000 to 950,000 distinct CDR3 sequences in the sample, roughly 50% were seen once. Sequencing was done on a sample of blood. These receptors were collected from a girl aged 10 to 17 with multiple sclerosis.

The chain recombines TRBV5-1 with TRBJ2-2, with 8 nucleotides matching TRBD2. Germline trimming cut 4 bases from V and 1 base from J; bases unmatched to any gene: 3. The CDR3 has 15 residues. Germline lookup yields CDR1 SGHRS and CDR2 YFSETQ. DNA for the CDR3: TGCGCCAGCAGCCAGGGACTAGGGAACACCGGGGAGCTGTTTTTT. It is translated as CASSQGLGNTGELFF. Based on the CDR3 plus reference TRBV5-1 and TRBJ2-2, the full variable domain is KAGVTQTPRYLIKTRGQQVTLSCSPISGHRSVSWYQQTPGQGLQFLFEYFSETQRNKGNFPGRFSGRQFSNSRSEMNVSTLELGDSALYLCASSQGLGNTGELFFGEGSRLTVL.

The chain joins TRBV20-1 to TRBJ2-7; D call uncertain. With 5 bases removed from V and 4 bases from J, the gap between germline ends came to 12 bases. The CDR3 is 12 amino acids. Germline CDR1 is DFQATT and CDR2 is SNEGSKA (reference sequence). The CDR3 nucleotides are TGCAGTGCTCCCCGCGATGGGTACGAGCAGTACTTC. Its protein product is CSAPRDGYEQYF.

This CDR3 reads CASSLGSSGGRGGYEQYF. CDR3 nucleotides: TGTGCCAGCAGCTTAGGATCATCGGGAGGCCGCGGGGGCTACGAGCAGTACTTC. The chain links TRBV7-9 to TRBJ2-7; 7 positions match TRBD2. The germline V gene has CDR1 SEHNR and CDR2 FQNEAQ (reference sequence). J lost 3 bases, V lost 1 base, and 15 bases had no gene match. This CDR3 has 18 residues.

CDR3 nucleotide sequence: TGTGCCAGCAGCTTATGGGGCGGGCAGTACTTC. Translating gives CASSLWGGQYF. The gene calls are TRBV7-9 and TRBJ2-4; tentatively, D is TRBD1 or TRBD2 (5 bases each). CDR1 and CDR2 (germline): SEHNR, FQNEAQ (reference sequence). The CDR3 consists of 11 residues. V was cut by 2 bases and J by 13 bases, with 9 bases left in between.

This clonotype turned up a few times. The chain couples TRBV10-3 to TRBJ2-7; TRBD1 might be the D (6 bases). V was cut by 2 bases and J by 3 bases, with 11 bases left in between. The CDR3 has 14 amino acids. Germline assignment: CDR1 ENHRY and CDR2 SYGVKD. Here the CDR3 DNA reads TGTGCCATCAGTGAGACAGGGAGTCGCTACGAGCAGTACTTC. Amino acids: CAISETGSRYEQYF.

V is TRBV11-2 and J is TRBJ2-2, with 8 bases identical to TRBD1. J lost 3 bases, V lost 3 bases, and 6 bases had no gene match. This CDR3 spans 16 amino acids. Germline CDR1 and CDR2: SGHAT and FQNNGV. In DNA, the CDR3 is TGTGCCAGCAGCTTGGGACAGGCGGGGTACACCGGGGAGCTGTTTTTT. It encodes CASSLGQAGYTGELFF.

The genes are TRBV6-5 and TRBJ1-4; the D is unclear. Trimming removed 7 bases at V and 3 bases at J, with 15 bases between. Germline CDR1 reads MNHEY; CDR2 reads SVGAGI. This CDR3 has 15 residues. The CDR3 sequence: CASKVSGYSNEKLFF. As DNA, the CDR3 is TGTGCCAGCAAGGTTTCAGGATACTCTAATGAAAAACTGTTTTTT.

This clonotype came up a few times. The chain links TRBV6-5 to TRBJ2-5, with D possibly called TRBD1 or TRBD2 (5 bases each). Trimming took 2 bases from V and 7 from J, leaving 23 bases between them. The CDR3 extends over 17 amino acids. Per the germline V gene, CDR1 is MNHEY and CDR2 is SVGAGI. The CDR3 DNA is TGTGCCAGCAGTTACAAAGCGAGGGACCGATTGCGCGGGACCCAGTACTTC. As protein: CASSYKARDRLRGTQYF.

The V gene is TRBV5-1, the J gene TRBJ2-7; weak D call: TRBD1 (5 bases). Germline-derived CDR1 and CDR2 are SGHRS and YFSETQ. V shed 7 bases and J shed 0 bases, with 11 bases lying between them. CDR3 length equals 13 residues. This chain's CDR3 is CASQGLSSYEQYF. The CDR3 nucleotides read TGCGCCAGCCAGGGTCTCAGCTCCTACGAGCAGTACTTC. Full variable domain (rest looked up from reference TRBV5-1 and TRBJ2-7): KAGVTQTPRYLIKTRGQQVTLSCSPISGHRSVSWYQQTPGQGLQFLFEYFSETQRNKGNFPGRFSGRQFSNSRSEMNVSTLELGDSALYLCASQGLSSYEQYFGPGTRLTVT.

This clonotype was recorded a few times. The rearrangement uses TRBV20-1 and TRBJ1-2, with 7 bases matching TRBD1. V lost 1 base to trimming and J lost 4 bases; unmatched junction nucleotides: 6. The germline CDR1 and CDR2 sequences are DFQATT and SNEGSKA (reference sequence). The CDR3 consists of 14 residues. The CDR3 here is CSARAPGGPYGYTF. The CDR3 region has the DNA TGCAGTGCTAGAGCCCCAGGGGGGCCCTATGGCTACACCTTC.

This clonotype was seen only a few times. The CDR3 region is CASSQLQDSTDTQYF. CDR3 in DNA: TGTGCCAGCAGCCAGCTTCAGGACTCCACAGATACGCAGTATTTT. This chain connects TRBV4-2 to TRBJ2-3, with TRBD2 as a possible D gene (5 bases). The CDR3 has 15 residues. The V gene lost 3 bases and the J gene lost 2 bases, with 12 bases spanning the gap. CDR1 is LGHNA, CDR2 YNFKEQ, per germline.

This clonotype showed up just a few times. This chain uses TRBV4-2 with TRBJ2-5; D remains ambiguous. The DNA end favors TRBJ2-7, so the J call may be wrong. From germline, CDR1 is LGHNA and CDR2 YNFKEQ. The CDR3 length is 14 residues. The CDR3 loop reads CASSQDRALYEQYF. CDR3 nucleotides: TGTGCCAGCAGCCAAGATAGGGCGCTCTACGAGCAGTACTTC.

The rearrangement links TRBV18 to TRBJ2-1, with D hard to call. CDR3 length: 14 amino acids. V was clipped by 3 bases and J by 4 bases, with 10 bases between them. The V gene's germline CDR1 is KGHSH and CDR2 LQKENI. The CDR3 bases are TGTGCCAGCTCACCCGGACGCCCATACAATGAGCAGTTCTTC. Its protein product is CASSPGRPYNEQFF.

The rearrangement joins TRBV7-9 to TRBJ2-7; 7 bases are shared with TRBD2. Germline loops: CDR1 SEHNR, CDR2 FQNEAQ (reference sequence). This CDR3 is 14 amino acids long. The V and J ends lost 4 bases and 2 bases, in that order; junction bases with no gene match: 5. CDR3 amino acids: CASSWEGGPYEQYF. DNA of the CDR3: TGTGCCAGCAGCTGGGAGGGAGGGCCCTACGAGCAGTACTTC. The variable domain in full, completed from reference TRBV7-9 and TRBJ2-7, reads DTGVSQNPRHKITKRGQNVTFRCDPISEHNRLYWYRQTLGQGPEFLTYFQNEAQLEKSRLLSDRFSAERPKGSFSTLEIQRTEQGDSAMYLCASSWEGGPYEQYFGPGTRLTVT.

This clonotype came up a few times. For the CDR3, the DNA is TGTGCCAGCAGTCGGACTAGCGGGGGGGCCACAGATACGCAGTATTTT. It encodes CASSRTSGGATDTQYF. V usage is TRBV5-8 and J usage is TRBJ2-3, with TRBD2 matching 15 bases. The CDR3 extends over 16 amino acids. Unmatched junction bases numbered 3, after V lost 5 bases and J lost 2 bases. Germline V CDR1 and CDR2: SGHTS, YDEGEE. The variable domain in full, completed from reference TRBV5-8 and TRBJ2-3, reads EAGVTQSPTHLIKTRGQQATLRCSPISGHTSVYWYQQALGLGLQFLLWYDEGEERNRGNFPPRFSGRQFPNYSSELNVNALELEDSALYLCASSRTSGGATDTQYFGPGTRLTVL.

The chain links TRBV11-1 to TRBJ2-7; D might be TRBD1 or TRBD2, each matching 6 bases. Germline CDR1 SGHAT, CDR2 FQDESV (reference sequence). V was trimmed by 6 bases and J by 2 bases, leaving 17 bases between them. CDR3 length: 15 residues. CDR3 nucleotides: TGTGCCAGCAGATCGGGGGACACGGGGACCTACGAGCAGTACTTC. It encodes CASRSGDTGTYEQYF.

This chain links TRBV29-1 with TRBJ2-5, with D unresolved. TRBJ2-7 explains the end of the DNA better; the J call may be wrong. Germline CDR1 and CDR2: SQVTM and ANQGSEA. The CDR3 covers 11 residues. This CDR3 reads CSVARLGEQYF. The CDR3, as DNA: TGCAGCGTTGCTCGACTCGGCGAGCAGTACTTC.

This CDR3 reads CASSFRQNEQYF. CDR3 sequence (DNA): TGTGCCAGCAGTTTTCGACAAAACGAGCAGTACTTC. The rearrangement uses TRBV12-3 or TRBV12-4 and TRBJ2-7; D remains ambiguous. The CDR3 runs to 12 residues. The V end was cut by 3 bases, the J end by 5 bases, with 8 bases between.

This rearrangement joins TRBV20-1 to TRBJ2-1; 9 bases fit TRBD2. CDR1 is DFQATT, CDR2 SNEGSKA, per germline (reference sequence). The V gene end was trimmed by 6 bases and the J gene end by 12 bases; junction bases not matched to a gene: 6. This CDR3 has 11 amino acids. The CDR3 sequence: CSAGSGSGQFF. CDR3 DNA sequence: TGCAGTGCCGGTAGCGGGAGCGGGCAGTTCTTC.

This clonotype was recorded a few times. This chain joins TRBV20-1 and TRBJ2-6; no definite D call. Germline loops: CDR1 DFQATT, CDR2 SNEGSKA (reference sequence). V lost 0 bases, J lost 2 bases, and 11 bases lay in between. The CDR3 spans 16 residues. The CDR3 here is CSARDNQVAGANVLTF. CDR3 coding DNA: TGCAGTGCTAGAGATAACCAAGTTGCTGGGGCCAACGTCCTGACTTTC.

The V gene is TRBV12-3 or TRBV12-4, the J gene TRBJ2-5, with 11 bases fitting TRBD2. V lost 0 bases, J lost 0 bases, and 3 bases stayed unmatched. The CDR3 covers 17 residues. For the CDR3, the DNA is TGTGCCAGCAGTTTAGCCCCTAGCGGGAGGTACCAAGAGACCCAGTACTTC. It yields the protein CASSLAPSGRYQETQYF.

In its sample, this clonotype was seen a few times. J is TRBJ2-7 and V is TRBV29-1, with D unresolved. This CDR3 is 13 amino acids long. CDR1 SQVTM and CDR2 ANQGSEA come from the germline V gene. With 6 bases removed from V and 0 bases from J, the gap between germline ends came to 12 bases. CDR3 DNA: TGCAGCGTACGGAACATGAGCTCCTACGAGCAGTACTTC. Its translation is CSVRNMSSYEQYF.

This chain joins TRBV5-1 and TRBJ2-5; tentatively, D is TRBD1 or TRBD2 (5 bases each). The DNA end is a closer match to TRBJ2-7, so the J assignment may be wrong. The CDR3 loop spans 14 amino acids. From germline, CDR1 is SGHRS and CDR2 YFSETQ. CDR3 region: CASSSLRDAYEQYF. The CDR3 nucleotides are TGCGCCAGCAGCTCGCTCAGGGACGCCTACGAGCAGTACTTC.

This clonotype came up many times. This chain uses TRBV20-1 with TRBJ1-6; maybe TRBD1 (5 bases). V lost 5 bases, J lost 5 bases, and 16 bases lay in between. Germline loops: CDR1 DFQATT, CDR2 SNEGSKA (reference sequence). The CDR3 extends over 15 amino acids. CDR3 region: CSAPPGDSHNSPLHF. The CDR3 DNA sequence: TGCAGTGCTCCTCCCGGAGACAGTCATAATTCACCCCTCCACTTT.

This clonotype occurred a few times. The rearrangement joins TRBV10-1 to TRBJ2-5; D gene unclear. The CDR3 extends over 14 amino acids. The V gene lost 6 bases and the J gene lost 5 bases, with 16 bases spanning the gap. Germline V lookup: CDR1 WNHNN, CDR2 SYGVQD (reference sequence). The CDR3 coding sequence is TGCGCCAGCAGCCGGGCCAAAGTCGGTGAGACCCAGTACTTC. The encoded protein is CASSRAKVGETQYF.